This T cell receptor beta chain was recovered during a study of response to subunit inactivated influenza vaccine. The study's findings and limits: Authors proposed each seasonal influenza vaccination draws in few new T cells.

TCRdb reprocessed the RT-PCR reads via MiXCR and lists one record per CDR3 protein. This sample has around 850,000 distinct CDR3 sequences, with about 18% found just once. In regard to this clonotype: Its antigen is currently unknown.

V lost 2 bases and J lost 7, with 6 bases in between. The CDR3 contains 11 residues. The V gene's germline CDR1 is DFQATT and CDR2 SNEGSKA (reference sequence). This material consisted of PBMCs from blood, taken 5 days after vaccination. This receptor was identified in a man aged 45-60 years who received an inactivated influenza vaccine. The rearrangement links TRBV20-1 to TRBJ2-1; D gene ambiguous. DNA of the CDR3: TGCAGTGCTAGACCCCAGAATGAGCAGTTCTTC. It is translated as CSARPQNEQFF.